This T cell receptor beta chain was documented in a study of T-cell reconstitution after alpha-beta-depleted transplantation in children. As it was prepared, the TCRbeta library received unique molecular identifiers. In TCRdb, the PCR reads were re-called with MiXCR into one record per CDR3 protein. The table records 60,000 to 80,000 distinct CDR3 sequences, about 7.3% of them present only once. This clonotype was counted a few times. CDR3 length: 15 amino acids. Germline lookup yields CDR1 MNHEY and CDR2 SVGEGT. V lost 6 bases to trimming and J lost 0 bases; unmatched junction nucleotides: 8. This material consisted of PBMCs from the stem cell graft donor, taken from the stem cell graft. The V and J genes are TRBV6-2 or TRBV6-3 and TRBJ2-7; 7 nucleotides agree with TRBD1. This TCR derives from a human donor who donated a stem cell graft to a child with acute lymphoblastic leukemia. The CDR3 loop is CASRDWDSHSYEQYF. The DNA for the CDR3 is TGTGCCAGCAGAGATTGGGACAGCCACTCCTACGAGCAGTACTTC.